The present T cell receptor (beta chain) was sequenced within a study of control samples from healthy donors and cancer patients. This table comes from immunoSEQ multiplex PCR, and its TCRdb copy is limited to in-frame clones, with some not included. The sample has around 99,000 clones; around 89% are singletons. The CDR3 has 15 amino acids. V lost 5 bases to trimming and J lost 2 bases, with 13 bases between them. Germline CDR1 and CDR2: SGHVS and FQNEAQ. This chain connects TRBV7-8 to TRBJ2-1; a possible D gene is TRBD2 (7 bases). This sequence originates from a woman between 45 and 60 years old in good health. The sample comprised blood. Here the CDR3 reads CASSPYGGPYNEQFF. CDR3 sequence (DNA): TGTGCCAGCAGCCCGTACGGGGGGCCCTACAATGAGCAGTTCTTC.